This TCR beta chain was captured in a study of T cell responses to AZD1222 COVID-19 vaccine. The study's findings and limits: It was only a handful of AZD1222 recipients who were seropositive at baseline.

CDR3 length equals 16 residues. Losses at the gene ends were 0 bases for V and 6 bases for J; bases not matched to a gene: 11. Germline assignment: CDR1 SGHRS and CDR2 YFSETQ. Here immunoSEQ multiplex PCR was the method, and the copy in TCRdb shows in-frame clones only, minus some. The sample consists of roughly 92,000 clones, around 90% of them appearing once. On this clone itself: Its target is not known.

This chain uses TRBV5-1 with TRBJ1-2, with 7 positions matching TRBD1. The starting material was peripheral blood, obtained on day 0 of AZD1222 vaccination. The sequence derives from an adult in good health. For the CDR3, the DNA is TGCGCCAGCAGCTTGGGGAACACTGGGACAGTGGATGGCTACACCTTC. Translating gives CASSLGNTGTVDGYTF.